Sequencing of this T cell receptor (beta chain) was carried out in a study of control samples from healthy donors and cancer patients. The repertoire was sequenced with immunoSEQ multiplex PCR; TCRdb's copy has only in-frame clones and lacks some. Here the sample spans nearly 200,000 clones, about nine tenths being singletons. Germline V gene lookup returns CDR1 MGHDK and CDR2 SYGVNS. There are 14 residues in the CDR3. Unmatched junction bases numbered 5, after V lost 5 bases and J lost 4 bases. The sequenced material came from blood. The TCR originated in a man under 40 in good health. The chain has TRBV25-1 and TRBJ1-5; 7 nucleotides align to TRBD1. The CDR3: CASSKAGGNQPQHF. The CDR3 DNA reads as TGTGCCAGCAGTAAAGCAGGGGGGAATCAGCCCCAGCATTTT.